This T cell receptor (beta chain) was sequenced for a study of T cell repertoires in cytomegalovirus infection. The study's findings and limits: HLA-C-restricted CMV-specific TCR beta clonotypes were dominant in the ex vivo response.

CDR1 is SGHTA, CDR2 FQGNSA, per germline. This CDR3 has 12 residues. A word on this clonotype: Its antigen is currently unknown. A much larger clone differs from this one at a single base, so this may be a read error.

Via MiXCR, TCRdb re-called the reads, giving one row per CDR3 protein. The table shows fewer than 250,000 distinct CDR3 sequences, with approximately 13% occurring only once. Sequencing was carried out using PBMCs. The receptor was derived from a human donor in good health (CMV status not recorded). Some clones in this sample may be carry-over from other donors' samples. This rearrangement joins TRBV7-2 to TRBJ2-5; D may be TRBD1 (5 bases). The CDR3 sequence: CASSRQQGTQYF. The CDR3 region has the DNA TGTGCCAGCAGCAGACAGCAAGGGACCCAGTACTTC.